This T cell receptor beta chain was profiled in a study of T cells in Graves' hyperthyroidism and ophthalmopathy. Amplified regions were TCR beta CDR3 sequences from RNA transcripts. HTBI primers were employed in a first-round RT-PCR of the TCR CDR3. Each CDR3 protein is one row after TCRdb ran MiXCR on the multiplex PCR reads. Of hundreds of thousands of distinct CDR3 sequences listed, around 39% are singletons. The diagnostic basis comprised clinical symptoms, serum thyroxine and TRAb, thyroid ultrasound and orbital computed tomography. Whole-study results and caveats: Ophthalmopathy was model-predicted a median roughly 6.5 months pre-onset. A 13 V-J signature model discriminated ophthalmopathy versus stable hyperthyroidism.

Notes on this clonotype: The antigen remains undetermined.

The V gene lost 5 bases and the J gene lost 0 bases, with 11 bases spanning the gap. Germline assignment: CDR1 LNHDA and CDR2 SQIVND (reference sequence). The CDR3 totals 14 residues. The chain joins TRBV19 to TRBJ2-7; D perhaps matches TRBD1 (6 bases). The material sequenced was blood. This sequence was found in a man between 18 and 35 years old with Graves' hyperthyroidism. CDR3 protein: CASSFRDNSYEQYF. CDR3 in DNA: TGTGCCAGTAGTTTCCGGGACAACTCCTACGAGCAGTACTTC. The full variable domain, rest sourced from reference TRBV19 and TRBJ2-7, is DGGITQSPKYLFRKEGQNVTLSCEQNLNHDAMYWYRQDPGQGLRLIYYSQIVNDFQKGDIAEGYSVSREKKESFPLTVTSAQKNPTAFYLCASSFRDNSYEQYFGPGTRLTVT.